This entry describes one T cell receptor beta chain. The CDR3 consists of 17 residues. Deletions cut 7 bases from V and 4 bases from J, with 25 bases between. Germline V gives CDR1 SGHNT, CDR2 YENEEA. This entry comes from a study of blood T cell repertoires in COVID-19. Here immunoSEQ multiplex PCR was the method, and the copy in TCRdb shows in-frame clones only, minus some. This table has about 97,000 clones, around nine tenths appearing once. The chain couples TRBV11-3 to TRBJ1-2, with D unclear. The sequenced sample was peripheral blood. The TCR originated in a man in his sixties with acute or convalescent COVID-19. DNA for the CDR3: TGTGCCAGCACCATGATTCGGGTGGACCTGGCGGGCTATGGCTACACCTTC. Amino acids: CASTMIRVDLAGYGYTF.